This T cell receptor beta chain was profiled in a study of OX40 agonist ivuxolimab in advanced cancers. Turning to the study itself: Cancers in dose escalation were hepatocellular, melanoma, renal cell and head and neck. Study-level results: Relative to CD4+ cells, CD8+ T cells on average had more expanded clones. The work left the antigen specificity of expanded peripheral T cells undetermined.

The CDR3 runs to 15 residues. Germline CDR1 and CDR2: MNHNS and SASEGT. V lost 2 bases and J lost 3, with 14 bases in between. Profiling relied on immunoSEQ multiplex PCR, and the TCRdb table lists in-frame clones only, not all of them. The sample yields approximately 50,000 clones, about 88% seen once. As regards this clone: Its antigen remains unknown.

This sequence originates from an adult with an advanced solid tumor such as melanoma, head and neck, liver or kidney cancer. This sample comprised CD4+ or CD8+ T cells sorted from blood, obtained in a trial of the OX40 agonist ivuxolimab. The chain employs TRBV6-1 and TRBJ2-7; no clear D. The CDR3 is CASSEMRKADYEQYF. Written as DNA, the CDR3 is TGTGCCAGCAGTGAAATGAGGAAAGCCGACTACGAGCAGTACTTC.